Following are 27 T cell receptor beta chains from one sample sequenced in a study of CD8+CD57+ T cells in acquired aplastic anemia (dated by TCRdb to 2016 to 2019). Flow cytometry had shown CD8+CD57+ cell expansion in the patients selected for sequencing. Sequencing used an Illumina HiSeq 2000. Genomic DNA was used as template for profiling of TCR beta VDJ combinations and CDR3 sequences. The public reads were quality trimmed at Q25 with fastp and then assembled into clones with MiXCR by TCRdb, keeping productive beta chains. Identical CDR3 proteins give one entry, which carries the most common genes and DNA. This sample gives some 92,000 distinct CDR3 sequences in total; about 63% of them show up just once. The leading ten clones occupy around three fifths of the sample. Sequenced input: sorted CD4+, CD8+, or CD8+CD57+ T cells (not recorded which) from PBMCs. The receptors come from a human donor with aplastic anemia.

The J gene is TRBJ1-1, the V gene TRBV11-2, with unresolved D. V gave up 3 bases and J gave up 4 bases, with 9 bases separating them. This CDR3 contains 13 residues. CDR1 SGHAT and CDR2 FQNNGV come from the germline V gene. The CDR3 sequence: CASSLAGITEAFF. The CDR3 nucleotides read TGTGCCAGCAGCTTGGCCGGGATCACTGAAGCTTTCTTT.

The chain employs TRBV24-1 and TRBJ2-3; 7 bases match TRBD1. The V segment lost 9 bases and the J segment 1 base; nucleotides outside the gene matches: 3. This CDR3 contains 13 residues. Looked up from germline, CDR1 is KGHDR and CDR2 is SFDVKD. CDR3 protein: CATEGQGTDTQYF. DNA for the CDR3: TGTGCCACCGAAGGACAGGGCACAGATACGCAGTATTTT.

The chain carries TRBV10-1 and TRBJ1-2; unclear D gene. This CDR3 has 13 amino acids. CDR1 is WNHNN, CDR2 SYGVQD, per germline (reference sequence). Trimming cost V 0 bases and J 7 bases, with 9 bases left between them. This CDR3 is CASSESNSVGYTF. CDR3 coding DNA: TGCGCCAGCAGTGAGTCGAACAGTGTTGGCTACACCTTC.

V is TRBV19 and J is TRBJ2-3; 11 bases map to TRBD1. CDR1 and CDR2 (germline): LNHDA, SQIVND (reference sequence). This CDR3 contains 14 residues. V shed 6 bases and J 6 bases; nucleotides not matched to a gene: 5. The CDR3 region is CASRRTGGPDTQYF. CDR3 DNA: TGTGCCAGTAGAAGGACAGGGGGCCCCGATACGCAGTATTTT.

As to this clonotype: Just one base apart from a much larger clone, this may be a read error. The V gene is TRBV20-1, the J gene TRBJ2-5, with D possibly matching TRBD2 (5 bases). The CDR3 sequence is 14 residues long. Germline values: CDR1 DFQATT, CDR2 SNEGSKA (reference sequence). For the CDR3, the DNA is TGCAGTGCTAGAGGAGGGAAGGCCCAAGGGACCCAGTACTTC. Translating gives CSARGGKAQGTQYF.

The V gene is TRBV10-3, the J gene TRBJ1-3; D gene uncertain. Germline CDR1 and CDR2: ENHRY and SYGVKD. The germline V and J ends were trimmed by 2 bases and 0 bases, with 11 bases remaining between them. The length of the CDR3 is 16 residues. For the CDR3, the DNA is TGTGCCATCAGTGAGGGAGGGCGAGACTCTGGAAACACCATATATTTT. It codes for CAISEGGRDSGNTIYF.

This clonotype was seen ten or more times. The rearrangement uses TRBV6-1 and TRBJ2-3; TRBD2 aligns across 7 bases. The V gene end was trimmed by 2 bases and the J gene end by 5 bases; junction bases not matched to a gene: 4. There are 14 residues in the CDR3. Germline V gives CDR1 MNHNS, CDR2 SASEGT. DNA for the CDR3: TGTGCCAGCAGTGAATCTTGGGAGGGAGATACGCAGTATTTT. As protein: CASSESWEGDTQYF.

J is TRBJ2-1 and V is TRBV24-1, with D possibly TRBD2 on 6 matching bases. V lost 0 bases and J lost 4, with 12 bases in between. Germline lookup yields CDR1 KGHDR and CDR2 SFDVKD. The CDR3 is 16 amino acids. Written as DNA, the CDR3 is TGTGCCACCAGTGATTTGAGCAGGGCGGGGTACAATGAGCAGTTCTTC. Protein product: CATSDLSRAGYNEQFF.

This clonotype was observed at least ten times. The chain carries TRBV15 and TRBJ1-2, with 9 positions matching TRBD1. Germline CDR1 and CDR2: LNHNV and YYDKDF (reference sequence). The ends lost 2 bases at V and 6 bases at J; junction bases unmatched: 7. The CDR3 consists of 15 residues. The CDR3 DNA follows: TGTGCCACCAGCAGAACAGGGGGCGCGAGTGATGGCTACACCTTC. Amino acid sequence: CATSRTGGASDGYTF.

Points on this clonotype: Compared with germline, one end of the junction differs, possibly owing to a read error. The rearrangement uses TRBV20-1 and TRBJ2-1; 10 bases are a match to TRBD2. CDR1 is DFQATT, CDR2 SNEGSKA, per germline (reference sequence). This CDR3 contains 15 residues. This CDR3 is CSARVEGLAVNEQFF. CDR3 coding DNA: TGCAGCGCTAGAGTCGAAGGACTAGCGGTCAATGAGCAGTTCTTC.

V gene TRBV2 combines with J gene TRBJ2-7; 9 positions match TRBD1. Trimming took 1 base from V and 5 from J; bases not matched to a gene: 6. CDR1 and CDR2 (germline): SNHLY, FYNNEI. The CDR3 loop spans 15 amino acids. The CDR3 loop is CASSEGGQGTNEQYF. The CDR3 DNA sequence: TGTGCCAGCAGTGAAGGAGGACAGGGGACGAACGAGCAGTACTTC.

The rearrangement uses TRBV10-1 and TRBJ1-5; D gene uncertain. The V gene's germline CDR1 is WNHNN and CDR2 SYGVQD (reference sequence). The CDR3 runs 17 residues. With 4 bases removed from V and 0 bases from J, the gap between germline ends came to 16 bases. CDR3 residues: CASSAGRKGYSNQPQHF. As DNA, the CDR3 is TGCGCCAGCAGTGCGGGGAGGAAAGGGTATAGCAATCAGCCCCAGCATTTT.

The chain couples TRBV6-1 to TRBJ1-2, with unresolved D. Trimming pared 5 bases from V and 4 bases from J, leaving 11 bases between. The germline gives CDR1 MNHNS, CDR2 SASEGT. The length of the CDR3 is 13 residues. The CDR3 loop reads CASSMDGSYGYTF. The CDR3 region has the DNA TGTGCCAGCAGTATGGACGGTTCCTATGGCTACACCTTC.

V and J are TRBV14 and TRBJ2-3; D remains unclear. The CDR3 spans 13 residues. V was cut by 1 base and J by 10 bases, with 12 bases left in between. The V gene's germline CDR1 is SGHDN and CDR2 FVKESK. The CDR3 loop reads CASSQASPIAQYF. CDR3 DNA sequence: TGTGCCAGCAGCCAAGCTTCTCCGATAGCGCAGTATTTT.

This rearrangement joins TRBV9 to TRBJ2-3; the D gene could be TRBD1 or TRBD2 (6 bases each). V was shortened by 0 bases and J by 5 bases, with 16 bases between the two germline ends. The germline CDR1 and CDR2 sequences are SGDLS and YYNGEE. This CDR3 is 16 amino acids long. DNA for the CDR3: TGTGCCAGCAGCGTAGAAGGAGGGGGGATCGGAGATACGCAGTATTTT. Amino acid sequence: CASSVEGGGIGDTQYF.

The sample holds many counts of this clonotype. The genes are TRBV7-3 and TRBJ2-2, with D uncertain. V was trimmed by 0 bases and J by 6 bases, leaving 14 bases between them. The CDR3 consists of 16 residues. Germline CDR1 is SGHTA and CDR2 is FQGTGA. CDR3 loop: CASSLTAAEESGELFF. CDR3 DNA: TGTGCCAGCAGCTTAACGGCGGCCGAGGAGTCCGGGGAGCTGTTTTTT.

In the case of this clonotype: Mismatch with germline at one junction end may stem from a read error. The chain uses TRBV12-3 or TRBV12-4 and TRBJ2-3; the match to TRBD2 covers 10 bases. The CDR3 has 16 residues. This chain's CDR3 is CASSLGTSVGGDTQYF. The CDR3 DNA reads as TGTGCCAGCAGCTTAGGGACTAGCGTCGGTGGAGATACGCAGTATTTT.

V and J are TRBV2 and TRBJ2-2; D is perhaps TRBD2 (6 bases). From germline, CDR1 is SNHLY and CDR2 FYNNEI. The CDR3 is 14 amino acids. V was clipped by 9 bases and J by 3 bases, with 14 bases between them. CDR3 amino acids: CARKEPGDTGELFF. The CDR3 DNA sequence: TGTGCCAGGAAGGAGCCGGGGGACACCGGGGAGCTGTTTTTT.

The rearrangement joins TRBV25-1 to TRBJ2-1; TRBD2 matches 8 bases. Trimming cost V 4 bases and J 0 bases; bases outside gene matches: 5. The CDR3 sequence is 16 residues long. Germline CDR1 and CDR2: MGHDK and SYGVNS. The CDR3 coding sequence is TGTGCCAGCAGTGCTAAACTAGCGGACTCCTACAATGAGCAGTTCTTC. Encoded protein: CASSAKLADSYNEQFF.

The gene calls are TRBV29-1 and TRBJ2-2, with D unclear. The CDR3 spans 13 residues. Germline lookup yields CDR1 SQVTM and CDR2 ANQGSEA. Trimming shortened V by 7 bases and J by 2 bases, and 11 bases separated the two germline ends. The DNA for the CDR3 is TGCAGCGCTGACCACTTTAACACCGGGGAGCTGTTTTTT. Encoded protein: CSADHFNTGELFF.

The genes are TRBV24-1 and TRBJ1-5; D remains unclear. Germline CDR1 reads KGHDR; CDR2 reads SFDVKD. This CDR3 contains 17 residues. Trimming pared 9 bases from V and 1 base from J, leaving 21 bases between. CDR3 coding DNA: TGTGCCACCGGAAACCGCGACGAATCGACGAGCAATCAGCCCCAGCATTTT. This codes for CATGNRDESTSNQPQHF.

There are many counts of this clonotype. V usage is TRBV2 and J usage is TRBJ2-3; D is unclear. The V end lost 3 bases, the J end lost 4 bases, and 14 bases lay between the germline ends. Germline CDR1 is SNHLY and CDR2 is FYNNEI. The CDR3 is made up of 15 amino acids. CDR3 nucleotides: TGTGCCAGCAGTGATTGGCAGCTTGATGCAGATACGCAGTATTTT. Its protein product is CASSDWQLDADTQYF.

At least ten counts were recorded for this clonotype. The V call is TRBV7-9, the J call TRBJ1-4, with 8 bases lining up with TRBD1. With 5 bases clipped from V and 8 bases from J, the junction kept 13 bases outside the gene matches. The CDR3 has 16 residues. Looked up from germline, CDR1 is SEHNR and CDR2 is FQNEAQ (reference sequence). CDR3 protein: CASSLLTGAWNEKLFF. The CDR3 DNA sequence: TGTGCCAGCAGCCTTCTGACAGGGGCTTGGAACGAAAAACTGTTTTTT.

This clonotype was counted between two and nine times. This chain links TRBV29-1 with TRBJ1-1; D is unclear. Germline CDR1 reads SQVTM; CDR2 reads ANQGSEA. There are 13 residues in the CDR3. V lost 5 bases, J lost 1 base, and 11 bases lay in between. The CDR3: CSVLGGRNTEAFF. CDR3 nucleotides: TGCAGCGTTTTGGGAGGCAGGAACACTGAAGCTTTCTTT.

The chain employs TRBV7-6 and TRBJ2-7; D perhaps matches TRBD1 (5 bases). Germline lookup yields CDR1 SGHVS and CDR2 FNYEAQ. This CDR3 contains 15 residues. V shed 0 bases and J shed 2 bases, with 11 bases lying between them. The CDR3 spells CASSLAADTTYEQYF. Written as DNA, the CDR3 is TGTGCCAGCAGCTTAGCGGCGGACACAACCTACGAGCAGTACTTC. Drawing the rest from reference TRBV7-6 and TRBJ2-7, the complete variable domain is GAGVSQSPRYKVTKRGQDVALRCDPISGHVSLYWYRQALGQGPEFLTYFNYEAQQDKSGLPNDRFSAERPEGSISTLTIQRTEQRDSAMYRCASSLAADTTYEQYFGPGTRLTVT.

This clonotype turned up a few times. This chain connects TRBV20-1 to TRBJ2-5, with unresolved D. Deletions cut 6 bases from V and 1 base from J, with 6 bases between. The CDR3 spans 11 residues. Germline CDR1 DFQATT, CDR2 SNEGSKA (reference sequence). The CDR3 sequence is CSADTQETQYF. The CDR3 region has the DNA TGCAGTGCCGACACCCAAGAGACCCAGTACTTC.

The chain carries TRBV11-2 and TRBJ2-3, with D maybe TRBD2 (6 bases). The germline CDR1 and CDR2 sequences are SGHAT and FQNNGV. The CDR3 runs to 15 residues. V was cut by 6 bases and J by 0 bases, with 13 bases left in between. Here the CDR3 reads CASRLGRTSTDTQYF. Here the CDR3 DNA reads TGTGCCAGCAGATTGGGGAGGACCAGCACAGATACGCAGTATTTT.